A selection of T cell receptor beta chains follows, all from one sample in a study of blood T cells in healthy people across ages. TCRdb reprocessed the 5' RACE reads via MiXCR and lists one record per CDR3 protein. The sample records about 1.6 million distinct CDR3 sequences, 34% being singletons. Sequenced material: blood. These receptors were collected from a woman between 25 and 40 years old in good health. The CDR3 runs from the conserved cysteine through the conserved F or W. A D gene is named only where the DNA matches it firmly. The listing skips clone size in some rows; elsewhere it reads once, few, many or a size class.

v_call	d_call	j_call	clone_size	cdr3_length	cdr3_aa	cdr3_nt
TRBV20-1	-	TRBJ2-7	many	11	CSAPRGYEQYF	TGCAGTGCGCCCCGGGGGTACGAGCAGTACTTC
TRBV28	TRBD2	TRBJ2-3	-	17	CASSLTGTSGSPDTQYF	TGTGCCAGCAGTTTAACCGGGACTAGCGGGAGCCCAGATACGCAGTATTTT
TRBV20-1	TRBD2	TRBJ2-7	few	15	CSAIDGSGNSYEQYF	TGCAGTGCAATCGATGGTAGCGGGAACTCCTACGAGCAGTACTTC
TRBV6-5	-	TRBJ1-2	few	13	CASRPGGEDGYTF	TGTGCCAGCAGGCCCGGGGGGGAGGATGGCTACACCTTC
TRBV20-1	TRBD2	TRBJ2-1	many	14	CSARVLAGGYEQFF	TGCAGTGCTAGAGTACTAGCGGGAGGGTATGAGCAGTTCTTC
TRBV5-5	-	TRBJ2-2	few	15	CASSSPDLNTGELFF	TGTGCCAGCAGCAGCCCCGACCTCAACACCGGGGAGCTGTTTTTT
TRBV7-3	TRBD1	TRBJ2-3	few	13	CASSSTHRGTQYF	TGTGCCAGCAGCTCTACCCACAGGGGTACGCAGTATTTT
TRBV7-9	-	TRBJ2-5	-	15	CASSARLESGETQYF	TGTGCCAGCAGCGCACGGCTCGAGAGTGGGGAGACCCAGTACTTC
TRBV4-1	-	TRBJ1-1	-	15	CASRHSGTMNTEAFF	TGCGCCAGCAGACATTCAGGGACCATGAACACTGAAGCTTTCTTT
TRBV10-3	-	TRBJ2-2	-	11	CAISATGELFF	TGTGCCATCAGCGCCACCGGGGAGCTGTTTTTT
TRBV18	-	TRBJ1-3	few	16	CASSPGQTLSGNTIYF	TGTGCCAGCTCACCGGGACAAACTCTCTCTGGAAACACCATATATTTT
TRBV20-1	TRBD1	TRBJ1-1	-	12	CSARTGFAEAFF	TGCAGTGCAAGGACAGGGTTTGCAGAAGCTTTCTTT
TRBV29-1	-	TRBJ2-7	many	13	CSVSAQGGLEQYF	TGCAGCGTTTCTGCCCAAGGGGGTTTAGAGCAGTACTTC
TRBV7-3	-	TRBJ1-1	-	14	CASSPLTGSTEAFF	TGTGCCAGCAGCCCCTTGACAGGTTCCACTGAAGCTTTCTTT
TRBV6-5	TRBD1	TRBJ1-2	-	15	CASSLNPGGGYGYTF	TGTGCCAGCAGCTTGAATCCAGGGGGCGGGTATGGCTACACCTTC
TRBV20-1	TRBD1	TRBJ2-1	few	14	CSASRAGGVHEQFF	TGCAGTGCTAGTCGAGCAGGGGGCGTCCATGAGCAGTTCTTC
TRBV28	TRBD1	TRBJ1-2	-	15	CASSLKAGGSYGYTF	TGTGCCAGCAGTTTAAAAGCAGGGGGAAGCTATGGCTACACCTTC
TRBV28	-	TRBJ2-5	-	15	CASSQDPIVPETQYF	TGTGCCAGCAGTCAGGACCCAATCGTCCCCGAGACCCAGTACTTC
TRBV20-1	-	TRBJ2-5	-	13	CSARDIQRETQYF	TGCAGTGCTAGAGATATCCAGCGGGAGACCCAGTACTTC
TRBV6-6	TRBD1	TRBJ2-7	-	12	CASRARQGEQYF	TGTGCCAGCAGGGCCAGACAGGGCGAGCAGTACTTC
TRBV28	TRBD2	TRBJ2-7	few	14	CASIAGGPRDEQYF	TGTGCCAGCATCGCGGGGGGGCCTCGGGACGAGCAGTACTTC
TRBV4-2	-	TRBJ1-2	few	14	CASSQGILEYGYTF	TGTGCCAGCAGCCAAGGGATATTGGAGTATGGCTACACCTTC
TRBV30	-	TRBJ2-1	-	13	CAWSSTTYNEQFF	TGTGCCTGGAGCTCTACCACCTACAATGAGCAGTTCTTC
TRBV7-2	-	TRBJ1-2	few	16	CASSLGPGGALYGYTF	TGTGCCAGCAGCTTAGGCCCAGGCGGGGCTCTCTATGGCTACACCTTC
TRBV20-1	-	TRBJ1-1	-	11	CSALRNTEAFF	TGCAGTGCCCTACGGAACACTGAAGCTTTCTTT
TRBV6-1	-	TRBJ2-3	-	15	CASSEVGQLTDTQYF	TGTGCCAGCAGTGAAGTAGGACAGCTCACAGATACGCAGTATTTT
TRBV3-1	TRBD2	TRBJ2-2	-	17	CASSQEHLAGRAGELFF	TGTGCCAGCAGCCAAGAGCATCTAGCGGGAAGGGCCGGGGAGCTGTTTTTT
TRBV7-2	-	TRBJ2-7	-	16	CASSPRDTRWGDEQYF	TGTGCCAGCAGCCCCCGGGACACCAGGTGGGGGGACGAGCAGTACTTC